This T cell receptor (beta chain) derives from a study of T cell responses to AZD1222 COVID-19 vaccine. Using immunoSEQ multiplex PCR, the repertoire was profiled, and TCRdb retains in-frame clones only, with some absent. The data contain roughly 270,000 clones, 85% to 95% of them singletons. This CDR3 has 13 amino acids. V was trimmed by 7 bases and J by 9 bases, leaving 19 bases between them. The V gene's germline CDR1 is MDHEN and CDR2 SYDVKM. Sequencing was performed on peripheral blood, taken 28 days after the second AZD1222 dose. This sequence originates from an adult who received the AZD1222 COVID-19 vaccine. The chain combines TRBV28 with TRBJ2-7; D perhaps matches TRBD2 (5 bases). DNA of the CDR3: TGTGCCAGCACTTGGACTCGATATGGTGGGCAGTACTTC. This sequence encodes CASTWTRYGGQYF. Filled out from reference TRBV28 and TRBJ2-7, the complete variable domain reads DVKVTQSSRYLVKRTGEKVFLECVQDMDHENMFWYRQDPGLGLRLIYFSYDVKMKEKGDIPEGYSVSREKKERFSLILESASTNQTSMYLCASTWTRYGGQYFGPGTRLTVT.